This T cell receptor (beta chain) appears in the sequencing data of a study of OX40 agonist ivuxolimab in advanced cancers. In terms of the full investigation: Ivuxolimab was an agonistic, fully human IgG2 monoclonal antibody directed against OX40 (CD134), a costimulatory receptor. Intravenous ivuxolimab was administered to patients every 2 weeks at six dose levels: 0.01, 0.1, 0.3, 1.5, 3 and 10 mg/kg. A male proportion of around 80% and a mean age of about 60 years, ranging from roughly 23 to 90, were recorded for the dose-escalation cohort. Three dose-escalation patients achieved partial responses, one with hepatocellular carcinoma and two with cutaneous melanoma. Among the roughly 54 dose-escalation patients, 19 had hepatocellular carcinoma, approximately 15 melanoma, 9 renal cell carcinoma and 9 head and neck cancer. The point of sequencing TCRbeta in the periphery was to test whether ivuxolimab changed TCR sequence diversity and drove clonal T-cell expansion. The paper describes the monotherapy dose-escalation part (N of about 50 patients) of the phase I trial of ivuxolimab. Patients were allowed to have had prior anti-PD-1, anti-PD-L1 or anti-CTLA-4 therapy, and around 40% of the dose-escalation patients had previously received checkpoint inhibitors.

To sequence the TCRbeta CDR3 region, genomic DNA was isolated from the sorted cells. TCRbeta CDR3 regions were sequenced using the immunoSEQ Assay. Imported from immuneACCESS, the table was reduced by TCRdb to in-frame sequences with V and J called. These copies leave out some clones; in studies compared against another copy, an unresolved V gene accounts for under half, and the cause of the remainder is not known. This sample lists about 36,000 clones; 74% were detected once. Less than 20% of the sample is held by the ten biggest clonotypes. From a lookup of the germline V gene, CDR1 and CDR2 are MNHEY and SVGAGI. V loses 1 base at its end and J loses 5 bases; junction bases beyond the gene matches: 4. From its cysteine to its phenylalanine, the CDR3 spans 14 amino acids. Of the read, only the CDR3 DNA is kept; its 42 bases are in frame from base 1. The trial excluded patients who had a history of autoimmune disease or who were on systemic immunosuppression. Peripheral blood for TCR sequencing was drawn from every dose cohort at baseline, at cycle 4 day 1 and at cycle 7 day 1. The samples were drawn from a first-in-human, open-label, multicenter phase I dose-escalation trial of ivuxolimab. Adults with locally advanced or metastatic melanoma, renal cell carcinoma, hepatocellular carcinoma or head and neck squamous cell carcinoma were enrolled in the trial. Before TCR sequencing, CD4+ T cells and CD8+ T cells were sorted from peripheral blood as separate populations.

Notes on this clone: Its specific antigen is unknown. The record has no base qualities; no much larger clone is one base away.

The investigation overall reported the following: At doses of 0.1 to 3.0 mg/kg, clonal expansion of both CD4+ and CD8+ blood T cells was observed from baseline to week 6. In the 0.1-3.0 mg/kg groups, partial responders were among the patients with the lowest normalized peripheral clonal expansion, particularly in CD8+ T cells. Which antigens the clonally expanded peripheral T cells were specific for was not determined. After ivuxolimab, more expanded clones were found on average in CD8+ T cells than in CD4+ T cells. Low levels of normalized T-cell clonal expansion were also shown by some nonresponding patients.

This clonotype was sampled from an adult with an advanced solid tumor such as melanoma, head and neck, liver or kidney cancer. This receptor chain uses TRBV6-5 and TRBJ1-2; 7 bases in the junction line up with TRBD1. The sample here was CD4+ or CD8+ T cells sorted from blood, taken in a trial of the OX40 agonist ivuxolimab. The sequenced DNA is TGTGCCAGCAGTTACTTGGGACAGTTATATGGCTACACCTTC. This encodes CASSYLGQLYGYTF.